The 24 T cell receptor beta chains below all came from one sample that was sequenced in a study of blood T cells in healthy people across ages. Sample-barcoded 5' priming and a J-beta primer mix drove a second PCR of roughly 6 to 12 cycles. TCRdb reanalysed the 5' RACE reads using MiXCR and keeps one entry per CDR3 protein. This sample has 850,000 to 1,000,000 distinct CDR3 sequences; under 50% occur once, and the top ten carry about an eighth. Sequenced material: blood. The receptors shown here come from a man aged 25 to 45 in good health.

V usage is TRBV28 and J usage is TRBJ1-2, with TRBD1 matching 7 bases. The CDR3 has 12 amino acids. The V segment lost 10 bases and the J segment 8 bases; nucleotides outside the gene matches: 10. Germline values: CDR1 MDHEN, CDR2 SYDVKM. CDR3 in DNA: TGTGCCACCGATCCCGACAGGGCCGGCTACACCTTC. It codes for CATDPDRAGYTF.

Remarks on this clonotype: Germline is not matched at one junction end, which may reflect a read error. The chain uses TRBV12-3 or TRBV12-4 and TRBJ1-1; possibly TRBD1 for D (5 bases). The CDR3 totals 11 residues. The CDR3 spells CASGLGDEAFF. The CDR3 coding sequence is TGTGCCAGCGGTTTAGGGGATGAAGCTTTCTTT.

This rearrangement joins TRBV28 to TRBJ2-7, with D possibly TRBD1 on 6 matching bases. The CDR3 runs to 14 residues. The germline CDR1 and CDR2 sequences are MDHEN and SYDVKM. Deletions cut 5 bases from V and 1 base from J, with 12 bases between. CDR3 residues: CASSIRQDSYEQYF. Written as DNA, the CDR3 is TGTGCCAGCAGTATCCGACAGGATTCCTACGAGCAGTACTTC.

This chain links TRBV28 with TRBJ2-5, with D perhaps matching TRBD1 or TRBD2 (5 bases each). Germline CDR1 MDHEN, CDR2 SYDVKM. The CDR3 totals 15 residues. The V and J ends lost 5 bases and 4 bases respectively, with 17 bases between them. Here the CDR3 DNA reads TGTGCCAGCAGTCCTAAGACCGGGGACCTAGAGACCCAGTACTTC. Amino acids: CASSPKTGDLETQYF.

The chain joins TRBV29-1 to TRBJ2-2; D remains ambiguous. The CDR3 spans 14 residues. From germline, CDR1 is SQVTM and CDR2 ANQGSEA. V was shortened by 5 bases and J by 0 bases, with 10 bases between the two germline ends. The CDR3 region is CSVYFQANTGELFF. The CDR3 DNA reads as TGCAGCGTTTATTTCCAGGCGAACACCGGGGAGCTGTTTTTT.

This clonotype showed up just a few times. The chain joins TRBV30 to TRBJ1-1; the D gene is possibly TRBD1 (6 bases). The ends were cut back, 1 base at V and 5 bases at J, with 8 bases in the middle. From germline, CDR1 is GTSNPN and CDR2 SVGIG (reference sequence). The CDR3 extends over 12 amino acids. The CDR3 sequence: CAWSGTVTEAFF. Here the CDR3 DNA reads TGTGCCTGGAGTGGGACAGTTACTGAAGCTTTCTTT.

The chain combines TRBV2 with TRBJ1-1, with a tentative D call TRBD1 (5 bases). The CDR3 covers 12 residues. V was trimmed by 7 bases and J by 3 bases, leaving 9 bases between them. The germline V gene encodes CDR1 SNHLY and CDR2 FYNNEI. CDR3 sequence (DNA): TGTGCCAGCACAGACAGCTACACTGAAGCTTTCTTT. Amino acids: CASTDSYTEAFF.

This rearrangement joins TRBV7-9 to TRBJ2-7; 8 bases map to TRBD2. This CDR3 spans 17 amino acids. Germline CDR1 reads SEHNR; CDR2 reads FQNEAQ (reference sequence). The V and J ends lost 1 base and 7 bases, in that order; junction bases with no gene match: 15. The CDR3 sequence is CASSLVGSSGDPSEQYF. The CDR3 coding sequence is TGTGCCAGCAGCTTAGTAGGGAGTAGCGGGGATCCCTCGGAGCAGTACTTC.

The chain links TRBV6-2 or TRBV6-3 to TRBJ1-1, with unresolved D. Germline V lookup: CDR1 MNHEY, CDR2 SVGEGT. With 2 bases removed from V and 1 base from J, the gap between germline ends came to 8 bases. There are 14 residues in the CDR3. DNA for the CDR3: TGTGCCAGCAGTTACAACGTGAGGAACACTGAAGCTTTCTTT. Its protein is CASSYNVRNTEAFF.

This clonotype showed up just once. V usage is TRBV29-1 and J usage is TRBJ2-5; 8 bases map to TRBD2. CDR1 is SQVTM and CDR2 is ANQGSEA in the germline V gene. The CDR3 consists of 14 residues. The trim removed 4 bases at V and 9 bases at J, leaving 13 bases unmatched. Here the CDR3 DNA reads TGCAGCGTTGGGGAACGCGGGGGGCCCGAGTCCCAGTACTTC. Protein product: CSVGERGGPESQYF. The full variable domain, with the rest looked up from reference TRBV29-1 and TRBJ2-5, is SAVISQKPSRDICQRGTSLTIQCQVDSQVTMMFWYRQQPGQSLTLIATANQGSEATYESGFVIDKFPISRPNLTFSTLTVSNMSPEDSSIYLCSVGERGGPESQYFGPGTRLLVL.

V and J are TRBV18 and TRBJ2-1; D may match TRBD1 or TRBD2 (5 bases each). CDR1 and CDR2 from the germline V gene are KGHSH and LQKENI. The CDR3 consists of 13 residues. V lost 1 base to trimming and J lost 10 bases, with 11 bases between them. The CDR3: CASSPLLGDEQFF. The CDR3 DNA is TGTGCCAGCTCACCACTTCTAGGGGACGAGCAGTTCTTC.

The chain employs TRBV12-5 and TRBJ1-2; 9 nucleotides agree with TRBD1. V lost 4 bases and J lost 2; bases outside the gene matches: 2. This CDR3 comprises 14 residues. The V gene's germline CDR1 is LGHNT and CDR2 FRNRAP. The CDR3 region is CASGSGQGNYGYTF. As DNA, the CDR3 is TGTGCTAGTGGTTCGGGACAGGGAAACTATGGCTACACCTTC.

V gene TRBV7-2 combines with J gene TRBJ2-7; 8 bases agree with TRBD2. The CDR3 is 15 residues long. J lost 5 bases, V lost 5 bases, and 11 bases had no gene match. Germline lookup yields CDR1 SGHTA and CDR2 FQGNSA. Written as DNA, the CDR3 is TGTGCCAGCAGCGCTTTGGGACTAGTTGGCGACGAGCAGTACTTC. Encoded protein: CASSALGLVGDEQYF.

The V gene is TRBV27, the J gene TRBJ2-7, with D possibly matching TRBD1 (5 bases). The CDR3 totals 16 residues. The germline V and J ends were trimmed by 3 bases and 0 bases, with 15 bases remaining between them. The germline V gene has CDR1 MNHEY and CDR2 SMNVEV (reference sequence). CDR3 loop: CASSLGLGQTSYEQYF. The DNA for the CDR3 is TGTGCCAGCAGTTTGGGGCTCGGGCAAACCTCCTACGAGCAGTACTTC.

The chain joins TRBV6-5 to TRBJ2-3; no clear D. Trimming pared 3 bases from V and 2 bases from J, leaving 12 bases between. This CDR3 is built from 15 residues. Germline V gene lookup returns CDR1 MNHEY and CDR2 SVGAGI. The CDR3 loop is CASSYRASITDTQYF. CDR3 coding DNA: TGTGCCAGCAGTTATAGGGCCTCCATCACAGATACGCAGTATTTT.

For this clonotype: A clone one base away is much larger, so this may be a read error. The chain links TRBV3-1 to TRBJ2-7; D ambiguous. This CDR3 comprises 11 residues. Germline assignment: CDR1 LGHDT and CDR2 YNNKEL (reference sequence). CDR3 DNA: TGTGCCACTTCAAGCTGGTACGGGCAGTACTTC. Its translation is CATSSWYGQYF.

The V gene is TRBV29-1, the J gene TRBJ2-7, with a tentative D call TRBD1 (5 bases). This CDR3 is built from 13 residues. V gave up 3 bases and J gave up 3 bases, with 12 bases separating them. The germline CDR1 and CDR2 sequences are SQVTM and ANQGSEA. CDR3 amino acids: CSVDRGQSYEQYF. The CDR3 nucleotides are TGCAGCGTTGATCGAGGACAAAGCTACGAGCAGTACTTC.

This clonotype was detected only a few times. This chain links TRBV7-2 with TRBJ1-2; D call uncertain. CDR3 length equals 13 residues. Trimming removed 2 bases from V and 7 bases from J, with 11 bases in between. From germline, CDR1 is SGHTA and CDR2 FQGNSA. The CDR3 coding sequence is TGTGCCAGCAGCTTAAGGGCCACCCCTGGCTACACCTTC. Translated, it gives CASSLRATPGYTF.

The chain joins TRBV2 to TRBJ2-7; tentatively, D is TRBD1 (5 bases). The CDR3 has 15 amino acids. The germline V gene has CDR1 SNHLY and CDR2 FYNNEI. V lost 6 bases and J 1 base, leaving 16 bases between the germline ends. CDR3 DNA sequence: TGTGCCAGCAGAGTACGTACAGGACCTTCCTACGAGCAGTACTTC. Its translation is CASRVRTGPSYEQYF.

As regards this clonotype: An end of the junction does not agree with germline; a read error may underlie this. The chain has TRBV20-1 and TRBJ1-1; D may be TRBD1 (6 bases). The CDR3 spans 14 residues. From germline, CDR1 is DFQATT and CDR2 SNEGSKA (reference sequence). CDR3 DNA sequence: TGCAATGCTAGACCTCAGGGGTGGAACACTGAAGCTTTCTTT. Encoded protein: CNARPQGWNTEAFF.

This clonotype was counted a few times. In nucleotides, the CDR3 is TGTGCCAGCAGTTTAAGGCACGGATTAGCCAAAAACATTCAGTACTTC. Translation: CASSLRHGLAKNIQYF. V is TRBV28 and J is TRBJ2-4; no reliable D call. Germline V lookup: CDR1 MDHEN, CDR2 SYDVKM. The ends were cut back, 2 bases at V and 0 bases at J, with 11 bases in the middle. The CDR3 spans 16 residues.

The rearrangement links TRBV9 to TRBJ2-7; D assignment may be TRBD1 or TRBD2 (6 bases each). Per the germline V gene, CDR1 is SGDLS and CDR2 is YYNGEE. Trimming took 0 bases from V and 2 from J, leaving 9 bases between them. The CDR3 has 14 residues. CDR3 DNA sequence: TGTGCCAGCAGCGTAGCGGGGGCTCCCTACGAGCAGTACTTC. This encodes CASSVAGAPYEQYF.

The chain carries TRBV3-1 and TRBJ2-1; no firm D call. V was trimmed by 0 bases and J by 4 bases, leaving 7 bases between them. Germline CDR1 is LGHDT and CDR2 is YNNKEL (reference sequence). CDR3 length: 14 residues. The CDR3 sequence is CASSQERKYNEQFF. Written as DNA, the CDR3 is TGTGCCAGCAGCCAAGAACGAAAGTACAATGAGCAGTTCTTC.

This clonotype was found once. J is TRBJ1-1 and V is TRBV20-1; the D is unclear. This CDR3 has 11 amino acids. The germline V gene encodes CDR1 DFQATT and CDR2 SNEGSKA (reference sequence). CDR3 nucleotides: TGCAGGGTCGGACGGGACACTGAAGCTTTCTTT. Its protein product is CRVGRDTEAFF.